Listed below are T cell receptor beta chains from one sample, sequenced in a study of blood T cell repertoires in COVID-19. Sequencing was performed with immunoSEQ multiplex PCR; in TCRdb, only in-frame clones are kept and a portion is missing. The data show a few hundred thousand clones, with roughly nine tenths seen just once and approximately 0.94% held by the top ten. Sequenced material: peripheral blood. The receptors were sampled from a woman between 40 and 50 years old who had recovered from COVID-19. Both conserved end residues are trimmed from each CDR3.

J gene: TRBJ2-7
CDR3 length: 15
V gene: TRBV28
CDR3 protein: ASSLVSSRQGNHEQY

J gene: TRBJ2-1
CDR3 length: 12
V gene: TRBV18
CDR3 protein: ASSPLPRYNEQF

J gene: TRBJ2-2
CDR3 length: 14
V gene: TRBV5-5
CDR3 protein: ASSLITSGSGGELF

J gene: TRBJ2-5
CDR3 length: 13
V gene: TRBV5-4
CDR3 protein: ASSIGLAGGETQY

J gene: TRBJ1-1
CDR3 length: 13
V gene: TRBV7-8
CDR3 protein: ASSLALGLLSEAF

J gene: TRBJ2-5
CDR3 length: 12
V gene: TRBV27
CDR3 protein: ASSLSRVGETQY

J gene: TRBJ2-7
CDR3 length: 13
V gene: TRBV22-1
CDR3 protein: PGSADHTGTYEQY

J gene: TRBJ2-7
CDR3 length: 12
V gene: TRBV7-9
CDR3 protein: ASSFSAGAYEQY

J gene: TRBJ2-5
CDR3 length: 12
V gene: TRBV5-8
CDR3 protein: ASSIDRDQETQY

J gene: TRBJ2-3
CDR3 length: 13
V gene: TRBV11-1
CDR3 protein: ASSFRDRGIDTQY

J gene: TRBJ2-1
CDR3 length: 13
V gene: TRBV11-3
CDR3 protein: ASSPQRTGDNEQF

J gene: TRBJ2-5
CDR3 length: 14
V gene: TRBV7-8
CDR3 protein: ASSLGSTRLGETQY

J gene: TRBJ1-2
CDR3 length: 13
V gene: TRBV6-5
CDR3 protein: ASSELPGQGYGYT

J gene: TRBJ2-1
CDR3 length: 14
V gene: TRBV10-3
CDR3 protein: AIRATGTSGSLEQF

J gene: TRBJ2-1
CDR3 length: 12
V gene: TRBV11-2
CDR3 protein: ASSSRGNYNEQF

J gene: TRBJ2-3
CDR3 length: 15
V gene: TRBV5-1
CDR3 protein: ASSLKLAAYSTDTQY

J gene: TRBJ1-5
CDR3 length: 12
V gene: TRBV11-2
CDR3 protein: ASSLGTGGQPQH

J gene: TRBJ2-3
CDR3 length: 14
V gene: TRBV3-1/TRBV3-2
CDR3 protein: ASSPAPGQGADTQY

J gene: TRBJ2-1
CDR3 length: 13
V gene: TRBV6-5
CDR3 protein: ASSRIAGGRNEQF

J gene: TRBJ1-4
CDR3 length: 12
V gene: TRBV27
CDR3 protein: ASSLKGTREKLF

J gene: TRBJ1-5
CDR3 length: 12
V gene: TRBV28
CDR3 protein: ASSFAQDSPSQH

J gene: TRBJ2-3
CDR3 length: 13
V gene: TRBV10-3
CDR3 protein: AISELGGGTDTQY

J gene: TRBJ1-1
CDR3 length: 11
V gene: TRBV5-1
CDR3 protein: ASSPLSNTEAF

J gene: TRBJ2-2
CDR3 length: 16
V gene: TRBV12-5
CDR3 protein: ASGLVVFSGADTGELF

J gene: TRBJ2-4
CDR3 length: 13
V gene: TRBV5-6
CDR3 protein: ASSLEGQGFNIQY

J gene: TRBJ2-4
CDR3 length: 11
V gene: TRBV6-5
CDR3 protein: ASRRGQDDIQY

J gene: TRBJ1-1
CDR3 length: 12
V gene: TRBV6-5
CDR3 protein: ASSLVRLNTEAF

J gene: TRBJ1-1
CDR3 length: 14
V gene: TRBV7-8
CDR3 protein: ASSLAQGARLTEAF

J gene: TRBJ2-1
CDR3 length: 15
V gene: TRBV24-1
CDR3 protein: ATSDLSGDHSYNEQF

J gene: TRBJ2-2
CDR3 length: 13
V gene: TRBV6-5
CDR3 protein: ASREWGTSGRELF

J gene: TRBJ1-2
CDR3 length: 11
V gene: TRBV12-3/TRBV12-4
CDR3 protein: ASSFRQPSGYT